This T cell receptor (beta chain) came from a study of T cell responses to AZD1222 COVID-19 vaccine. On this clone itself: Its antigen is unknown.

V lost 0 bases and J lost 0, with 12 bases in between. The CDR3 runs 17 residues. Germline V gene data show CDR1 as LNHNV and CDR2 as YYDKDF (reference sequence). General observations from the study: Reports indicate that nearly half of spike-specific TCRs are directed at unmutated variant regions.

Here immunoSEQ multiplex PCR was the method, and the copy in TCRdb shows in-frame clones only, minus some. This table holds under 150,000 clones, more than 85% found once. The sequence derives from an adult in good health. The sequencing here drew on peripheral blood, taken on day 0 of AZD1222 vaccination. The chain has TRBV15 and TRBJ1-5, with D tentatively TRBD1 (6 bases). The CDR3 region is CATSRELGAYSNQPQHF. Written as DNA, the CDR3 is TGTGCCACCAGCAGAGAGTTGGGGGCCTATAGCAATCAGCCCCAGCATTTT.